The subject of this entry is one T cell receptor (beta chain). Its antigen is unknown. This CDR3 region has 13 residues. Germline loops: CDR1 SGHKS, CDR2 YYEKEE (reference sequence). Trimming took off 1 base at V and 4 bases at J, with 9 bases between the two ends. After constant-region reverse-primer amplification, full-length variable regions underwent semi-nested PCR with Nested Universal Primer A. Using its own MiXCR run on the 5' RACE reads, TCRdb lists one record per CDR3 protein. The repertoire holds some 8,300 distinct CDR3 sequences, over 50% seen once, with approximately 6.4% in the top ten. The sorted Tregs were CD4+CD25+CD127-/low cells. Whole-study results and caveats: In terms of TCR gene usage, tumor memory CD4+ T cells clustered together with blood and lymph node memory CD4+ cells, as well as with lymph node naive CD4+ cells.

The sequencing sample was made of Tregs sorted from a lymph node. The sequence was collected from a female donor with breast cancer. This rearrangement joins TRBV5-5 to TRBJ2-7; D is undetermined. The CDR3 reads CASSLPGVYEQYF. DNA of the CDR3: TGTGCCAGCAGCTTGCCAGGAGTATACGAGCAGTACTTC. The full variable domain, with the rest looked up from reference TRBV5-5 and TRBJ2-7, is DAGVTQSPTHLIKTRGQQVTLRCSPISGHKSVSWYQQVLGQGPQFIFQYYEKEERGRGNFPDRFSARQFPNYSSELNVNALLLGDSALYLCASSLPGVYEQYFGPGTRLTVT.